This entry concerns a single TCR beta chain. Its antigen is unknown. V lost 5 bases, J lost 1 base, and 8 bases lay in between. The CDR3 is 13 residues long. The germline V gene encodes CDR1 MDHEN and CDR2 SYDVKM. Measured with immunoSEQ multiplex PCR; TCRdb has only the in-frame clones, and not every one. This sample has under 55,000 clones, with 70% to 90% found just once. Noted time point: pretreatment peripheral blood. This record comes from a study of PD-L1 blockade in urothelial cancer. On the study more broadly: At 3 weeks after treatment start (second dose) and again at 6 weeks, blood was analyzed. Blood samples had a median of 141,255 T cells.

General study results and limits: Stronger expansion of tumor-associated clones in blood at 3 weeks distinguished durable-benefit patients.

This chain joins TRBV28 and TRBJ2-5; perhaps TRBD1 as D (6 bases). The sample consisted of PBMCs, taken around atezolizumab (anti-PD-L1) treatment. The sequence derives from a donor at least 40 years old with urothelial cancer. In DNA, the CDR3 is TGTGCCAGCAGTCGACAGGTCCAAGAGACCCAGTACTTC. This translates into CASSRQVQETQYF.